The next 20 T cell receptor beta chains were all read from a single sample in a study of T cells in Graves' hyperthyroidism and ophthalmopathy. There were TCR beta CDR3 regions amplified from RNA transcripts. HTBI primers were employed in a first-round RT-PCR of the TCR CDR3. MiXCR, run by TCRdb on the multiplex PCR reads, gives a single entry per CDR3 protein. The table shows about 300,000 distinct CDR3 sequences, with roughly 19% occurring only once. Source material: blood. These receptors were taken from a man aged 50-59 years with Graves' ophthalmopathy.

The V call is TRBV5-1, the J call TRBJ2-2; D possibly uses TRBD1 or TRBD2 (5 bases each). Germline CDR1 reads SGHRS; CDR2 reads YFSETQ. There are 15 residues in the CDR3. The V gene lost 4 bases and the J gene lost 2 bases, with 12 bases spanning the gap. CDR3 in DNA: TGCGCCAGCAGCCGGGACCGATTAAACACCGGGGAGCTGTTTTTT. Residues: CASSRDRLNTGELFF. The variable domain in full, completed from reference TRBV5-1 and TRBJ2-2, reads KAGVTQTPRYLIKTRGQQVTLSCSPISGHRSVSWYQQTPGQGLQFLFEYFSETQRNKGNFPGRFSGRQFSNSRSEMNVSTLELGDSALYLCASSRDRLNTGELFFGEGSRLTVL.

This clonotype has only a few counts. The chain carries TRBV19 and TRBJ2-1, with D possibly matching TRBD1 (6 bases). Germline loops: CDR1 LNHDA, CDR2 SQIVND (reference sequence). The CDR3 extends over 16 amino acids. V lost 5 bases to trimming and J lost 1 base, with 15 bases between them. CDR3 in amino acids: CASSGPTQGSYNEQFF. The CDR3 DNA follows: TGTGCCAGTAGTGGACCGACTCAGGGGTCCTACAATGAGCAGTTCTTC.

This clonotype has only a few counts. This chain links TRBV5-4 with TRBJ2-3, with no clear D. Trimming pared 4 bases from V and 1 base from J, leaving 13 bases between. The CDR3 loop spans 15 amino acids. Germline-derived CDR1 and CDR2 are SGHNT and YYREEE (reference sequence). CDR3 DNA: TGTGCCAGCAGCCCGGACCTTCGCCGCACAGATACGCAGTATTTT. The encoded protein is CASSPDLRRTDTQYF.

The chain joins TRBV5-1 to TRBJ2-1; the match to TRBD2 covers 16 bases. Germline lookup yields CDR1 SGHRS and CDR2 YFSETQ. With V trimmed by 0 bases and J by 10 bases, 4 bases remained unmatched. The CDR3 is 16 amino acids. CDR3 protein: CASSLVQGLAGGEQFF. The CDR3 nucleotides are TGCGCCAGCAGCTTGGTCCAGGGACTAGCGGGAGGGGAGCAGTTCTTC.

This clonotype was detected a few times. The gene calls are TRBV24-1 and TRBJ1-2; D perhaps matches TRBD1 (6 bases). Germline CDR1 and CDR2: KGHDR and SFDVKD. There are 13 residues in the CDR3. V dropped 6 bases and J dropped 2 bases, with 9 bases sitting between them. The CDR3 spells CATSITGNYGYTF. Written as DNA, the CDR3 is TGTGCCACCAGTATAACAGGGAACTATGGCTACACCTTC.

The rearrangement joins TRBV5-1 to TRBJ1-3; D not certain. The CDR3 is 14 residues long. Germline loops: CDR1 SGHRS, CDR2 YFSETQ. Deletions cut 4 bases from V and 0 bases from J, with 8 bases between. CDR3 loop: CASSPPDSGNTIYF. CDR3 DNA: TGCGCCAGCAGCCCCCCCGACTCTGGAAACACCATATATTTT.

This clonotype turned up a few times. The V gene is TRBV12-3 or TRBV12-4, the J gene TRBJ1-1; D is perhaps TRBD1 (6 bases). Trimming took off 2 bases at V and 0 bases at J, with 13 bases between the two ends. The CDR3 covers 16 residues. The CDR3 sequence is CASSLIPGAMNTEAFF. Here the CDR3 DNA reads TGTGCCAGCAGTTTAATCCCGGGGGCAATGAACACTGAAGCTTTCTTT.

The chain uses TRBV5-1 and TRBJ1-2; no clear D gene. Germline V gene sequence: CDR1 SGHRS, CDR2 YFSETQ. Trimming removed 3 bases from V and 0 bases from J, with 9 bases in between. This CDR3 contains 14 residues. CDR3 in amino acids: CASSWGSPNYGYTF. The CDR3 nucleotides are TGCGCCAGCAGCTGGGGTAGTCCTAACTATGGCTACACCTTC.

The chain is built from TRBV7-6 and TRBJ2-3, with TRBD2 as a possible D gene (6 bases). Trimming pared 5 bases from V and 3 bases from J, leaving 18 bases between. Germline CDR1 SGHVS, CDR2 FNYEAQ. CDR3 length equals 16 residues. CDR3 protein: CASSQGIAEPTDTQYF. CDR3 coding DNA: TGTGCCAGCAGCCAGGGTATAGCGGAGCCGACAGATACGCAGTATTTT. The full variable domain, rest sourced from reference TRBV7-6 and TRBJ2-3, is GAGVSQSPRYKVTKRGQDVALRCDPISGHVSLYWYRQALGQGPEFLTYFNYEAQQDKSGLPNDRFSAERPEGSISTLTIQRTEQRDSAMYRCASSQGIAEPTDTQYFGPGTRLTVL.

This clonotype was observed at least ten times. The rearrangement uses TRBV7-8 and TRBJ2-3; 12 bases are shared with TRBD2. Germline V gene data show CDR1 as SGHVS and CDR2 as FQNEAQ. The junction had 2 bases not matched to a gene; V was cut back by 7 bases and J by 3 bases. There are 14 residues in the CDR3. The CDR3 DNA is TGTGCCAGCATACTAGCGGGAGGTACAGATACGCAGTATTTT. It translates to CASILAGGTDTQYF. The whole variable domain, filled in from reference TRBV7-8 and TRBJ2-3, reads GAGVSQSPRYKVAKRGQDVALRCDPISGHVSLFWYQQALGQGPEFLTYFQNEAQLDKSGLPSDRFFAERPEGSVSTLKIQRTQQEDSAVYLCASILAGGTDTQYFGPGTRLTVL.

The chain has TRBV29-1 and TRBJ2-7; D is undetermined. The CDR3 is 11 amino acids. V shed 5 bases and J shed 6 bases, with 11 bases lying between them. Germline CDR1 and CDR2: SQVTM and ANQGSEA. CDR3 DNA sequence: TGCAGCGTTACAGAATTCGGCGAGCAGTACTTC. This sequence encodes CSVTEFGEQYF.

This clonotype was counted ten times or more. The J gene is TRBJ2-7, the V gene TRBV30; 13 bases fit TRBD2. J lost 5 bases, V lost 2 bases, and 3 bases had no gene match. The CDR3 runs 14 residues. Germline-derived CDR1 and CDR2 are GTSNPN and SVGIG (reference sequence). The CDR3 DNA follows: TGTGCCTGGAGTCCACTAGCGGGAGGGCACGAGCAGTACTTC. This sequence encodes CAWSPLAGGHEQYF.

This clonotype was recorded at least ten times. V usage is TRBV4-1 and J usage is TRBJ1-2; 9 positions match TRBD1. Germline lookup yields CDR1 MGHRA and CDR2 YSYEKL. The CDR3 has 13 amino acids. With V trimmed by 4 bases and J by 7 bases, 4 bases remained unmatched. The CDR3 is CASSRDRAAGYTF. The CDR3 DNA reads as TGCGCCAGCAGCCGGGACAGGGCGGCTGGCTACACCTTC.

This clonotype was recorded many times. The chain uses TRBV14 and TRBJ1-2; D possibly corresponds to TRBD1 (5 bases). The V gene's germline CDR1 is SGHDN and CDR2 FVKESK. This CDR3 has 14 residues. V was shortened by 4 bases and J by 4 bases, with 13 bases between the two germline ends. CDR3 sequence: CASSPTGISYGYTF. The CDR3 coding sequence is TGTGCCAGCAGCCCCACAGGAATCAGCTATGGCTACACCTTC.

This clonotype was seen ten or more times. This chain connects TRBV20-1 to TRBJ2-5; D remains unclear. Germline V gives CDR1 DFQATT, CDR2 SNEGSKA (reference sequence). Trimming removed 0 bases at V and 2 bases at J, with 16 bases between. This CDR3 contains 16 residues. CDR3 coding DNA: TGCAGTGCTAGAGATACCCCCCCTAGGCTTCAAGAGACCCAGTACTTC. Residues: CSARDTPPRLQETQYF.

This clonotype was detected ten times or more. V usage is TRBV9 and J usage is TRBJ2-1, with D maybe TRBD2 (6 bases). Germline V gene sequence: CDR1 SGDLS, CDR2 YYNGEE. With 1 base removed from V and 8 bases from J, the gap between germline ends came to 16 bases. The CDR3 totals 15 residues. The CDR3 sequence: CASSVSSGGLDEQFF. For the CDR3, the DNA is TGTGCCAGCAGCGTAAGTAGCGGAGGCCTTGATGAGCAGTTCTTC. The variable domain in full, with the rest retrieved from reference TRBV9 and TRBJ2-1, is DSGVTQTPKHLITATGQRVTLRCSPRSGDLSVYWYQQSLDQGLQFLIQYYNGEERAKGNILERFSAQQFPDLHSELNLSSLELGDSALYFCASSVSSGGLDEQFFGPGTRLTVL.

The gene calls are TRBV5-1 and TRBJ2-3, with 11 bases identical to TRBD2. This CDR3 is 15 amino acids long. V was clipped by 6 bases and J by 2 bases; unmatched bases: 5. Germline V CDR1 and CDR2: SGHRS, YFSETQ. CDR3 nucleotide sequence: TGCGCCAGCACCGGACTAGCGGGCACCACAGATACGCAGTATTTT. It encodes CASTGLAGTTDTQYF.

About this clonotype: A much larger clone differs from this one at a single base, so this may be a read error. The chain combines TRBV14 with TRBJ2-5; D perhaps matches TRBD2 (5 bases). Deletions cut 5 bases from V and 0 bases from J, with 16 bases between. Germline V gene sequence: CDR1 SGHDN, CDR2 FVKESK. This CDR3 comprises 16 residues. The CDR3 sequence is CASSKRAEWDQETQYF. CDR3 DNA: TGTGCCAGCAGCAAGAGGGCAGAGTGGGACCAAGAGACCCAGTACTTC.

The chain has TRBV18 and TRBJ2-7; 7 bases fit TRBD2. In germline, CDR1 is KGHSH, CDR2 LQKENI. The length of the CDR3 is 15 residues. Trimming cost V 3 bases and J 4 bases; bases outside gene matches: 9. The CDR3 DNA sequence: TGTGCCAGCTCACCCCCGAAAGCGGGAACTTACGAGCAGTACTTC. As protein: CASSPPKAGTYEQYF.

This clonotype was picked up many times. The chain has TRBV30 and TRBJ1-2; possibly TRBD1 for D (5 bases). This CDR3 region has 14 residues. Germline lookup yields CDR1 GTSNPN and CDR2 SVGIG (reference sequence). V was shortened by 2 bases and J by 8 bases, with 18 bases between the two germline ends. CDR3 nucleotide sequence: TGTGCCTGGAGTCATCCTCAGGGAGACGGCGGCTACACCTTC. It specifies CAWSHPQGDGGYTF.